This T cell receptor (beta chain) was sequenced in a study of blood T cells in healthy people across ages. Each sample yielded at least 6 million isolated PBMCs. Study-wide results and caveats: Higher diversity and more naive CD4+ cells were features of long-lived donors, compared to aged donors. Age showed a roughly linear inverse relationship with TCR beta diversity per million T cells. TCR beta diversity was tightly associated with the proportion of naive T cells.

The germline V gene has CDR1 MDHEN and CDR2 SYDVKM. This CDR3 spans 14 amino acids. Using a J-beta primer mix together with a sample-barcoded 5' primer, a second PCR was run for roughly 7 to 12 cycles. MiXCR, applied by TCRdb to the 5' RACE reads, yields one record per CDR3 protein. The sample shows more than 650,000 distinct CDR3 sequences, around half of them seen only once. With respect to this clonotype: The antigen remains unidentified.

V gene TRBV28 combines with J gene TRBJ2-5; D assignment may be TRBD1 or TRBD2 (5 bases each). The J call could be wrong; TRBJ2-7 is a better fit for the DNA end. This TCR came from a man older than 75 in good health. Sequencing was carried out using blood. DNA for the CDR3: TGTGCCAGCAGTACCACGGGACGCCACGCCGAGCAGTACTTC. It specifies CASSTTGRHAEQYF.